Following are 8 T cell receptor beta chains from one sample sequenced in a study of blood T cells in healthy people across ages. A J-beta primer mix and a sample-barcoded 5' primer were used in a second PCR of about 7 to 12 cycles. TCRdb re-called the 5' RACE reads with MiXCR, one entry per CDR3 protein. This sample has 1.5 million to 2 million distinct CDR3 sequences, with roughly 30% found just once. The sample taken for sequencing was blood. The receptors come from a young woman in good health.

CDR3 sequence reads: CASSHRDRAYNEQFF. DNA for the CDR3: TGTGCCAGCAGTCACCGGGACAGGGCCTACAATGAGCAGTTCTTC. The chain is built from TRBV14 and TRBJ2-1, with TRBD1 identical over 9 bases. The CDR3 covers 15 residues. Germline V gene sequence: CDR1 SGHDN, CDR2 FVKESK. The junction had 5 bases not matched to a gene; V was cut back by 6 bases and J by 2 bases.

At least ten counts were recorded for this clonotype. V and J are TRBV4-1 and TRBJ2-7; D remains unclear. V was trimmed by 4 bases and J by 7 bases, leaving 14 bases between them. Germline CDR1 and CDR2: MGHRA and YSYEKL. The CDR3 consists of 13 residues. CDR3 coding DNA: TGCGCCAGCAGCCTCCGGCAGGCTTCAGAGCAGTACTTC. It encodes CASSLRQASEQYF.

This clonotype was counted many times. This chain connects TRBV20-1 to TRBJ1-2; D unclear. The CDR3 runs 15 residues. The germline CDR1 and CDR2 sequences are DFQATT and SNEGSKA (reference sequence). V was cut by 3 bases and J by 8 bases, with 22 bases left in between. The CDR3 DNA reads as TGCAGTGCTAGGCCGTGGGGTAGGGCCCTTTGGGGCTACACCTTC. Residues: CSARPWGRALWGYTF.

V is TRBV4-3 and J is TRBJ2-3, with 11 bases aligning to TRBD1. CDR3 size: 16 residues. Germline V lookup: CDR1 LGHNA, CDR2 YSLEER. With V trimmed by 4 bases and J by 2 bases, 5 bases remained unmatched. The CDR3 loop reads CASSLGQGANTDTQYF. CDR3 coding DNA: TGCGCCAGCAGCCTCGGACAGGGGGCTAACACAGATACGCAGTATTTT.

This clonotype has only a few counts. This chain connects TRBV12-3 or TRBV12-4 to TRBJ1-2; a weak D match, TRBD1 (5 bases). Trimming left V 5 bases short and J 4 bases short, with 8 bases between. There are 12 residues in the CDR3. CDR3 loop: CASSAGAYGYTF. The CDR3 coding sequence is TGTGCCAGCAGTGCCGGGGCCTATGGCTACACCTTC.

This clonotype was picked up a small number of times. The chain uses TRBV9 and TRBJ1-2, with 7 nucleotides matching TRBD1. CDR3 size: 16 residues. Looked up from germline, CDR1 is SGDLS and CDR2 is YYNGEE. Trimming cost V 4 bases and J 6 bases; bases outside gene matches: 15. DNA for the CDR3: TGTGCCAGCAGCTTTCAACAGGGGTTGCCCAAAAATGGCTACACCTTC. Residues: CASSFQQGLPKNGYTF.

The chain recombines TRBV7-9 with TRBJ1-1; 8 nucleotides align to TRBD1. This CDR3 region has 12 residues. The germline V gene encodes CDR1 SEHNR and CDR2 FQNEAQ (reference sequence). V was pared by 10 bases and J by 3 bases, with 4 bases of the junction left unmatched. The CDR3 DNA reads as TGTGCCATCCAGGGGGCCCACACTGAAGCTTTCTTT. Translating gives CAIQGAHTEAFF.

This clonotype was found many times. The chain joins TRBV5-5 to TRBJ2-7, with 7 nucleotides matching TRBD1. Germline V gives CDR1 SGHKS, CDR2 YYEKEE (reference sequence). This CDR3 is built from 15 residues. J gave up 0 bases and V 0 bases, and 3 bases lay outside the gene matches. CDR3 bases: TGTGCCAGCAGCTTGGAGGGGGCCGTCTCCTACGAGCAGTACTTC. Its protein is CASSLEGAVSYEQYF.